This TCR beta chain is from a study of blood T cells in healthy people across ages. The study, taken as a whole, reports: A strong correlation between TCR beta diversity and naive T cell percentage was seen.

The junction had 8 bases not matched to a gene; V was cut back by 9 bases and J by 1 base. This CDR3 is 15 amino acids long. Germline V CDR1 and CDR2: ENHRY, SYGVKD. Alongside a J-beta primer mix, a sample-barcoded 5' primer served in a second PCR lasting roughly 7 to 11 cycles. A template-switch adaptor with 12 random nucleotides tagged each cDNA molecule. MiXCR, run by TCRdb on the 5' RACE reads, gives a single entry per CDR3 protein. The sample consists of some 1.4 million distinct CDR3 sequences, about 43% of them appearing once. Regarding this clonotype: Its antigen is as yet unknown.

The receptor's source is a woman younger than 30 in good health. The gene calls are TRBV10-3 and TRBJ2-3; TRBD2 agrees at 9 bases. The sequenced sample consisted of blood. The CDR3 region has the DNA TGTGCCATGTCTATTAGCGGGGGCCGCACAGATACGCAGTATTTT. Its translation is CAMSISGGRTDTQYF.